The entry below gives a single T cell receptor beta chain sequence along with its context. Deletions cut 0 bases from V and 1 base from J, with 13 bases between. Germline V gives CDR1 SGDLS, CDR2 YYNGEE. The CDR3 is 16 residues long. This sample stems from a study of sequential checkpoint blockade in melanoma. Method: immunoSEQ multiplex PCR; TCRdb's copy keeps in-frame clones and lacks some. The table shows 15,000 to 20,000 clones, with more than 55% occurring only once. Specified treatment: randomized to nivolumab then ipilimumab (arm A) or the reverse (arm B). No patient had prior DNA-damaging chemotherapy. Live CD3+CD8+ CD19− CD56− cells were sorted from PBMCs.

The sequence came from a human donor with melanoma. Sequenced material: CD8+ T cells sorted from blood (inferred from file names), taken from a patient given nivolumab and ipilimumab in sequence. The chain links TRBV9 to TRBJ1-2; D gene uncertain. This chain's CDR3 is CASSVGPARVNYGYTF. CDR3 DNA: TGTGCCAGCAGCGTAGGCCCCGCCCGAGTTAACTATGGCTACACCTTC.